The present entry profiles one T cell receptor beta chain with its context. This specimen comes from a study of identical twins. A universal primer site arose from template switching, and cDNA bore unique molecular identifiers. One entry per CDR3 protein results from TCRdb running MiXCR on the 5' RACE reads. Counted here are 450,000 or so distinct CDR3 sequences, approximately 15% occurring once; the ten biggest clones make up around 0.52%. This CDR3 has 16 amino acids. J lost 2 bases, V lost 4 bases, and 9 bases had no gene match. The germline gives CDR1 MNHNS, CDR2 SASEGT. Another study also made use of these data, one on yellow fever vaccine responses in identical twins.

The chain couples TRBV6-1 to TRBJ2-3; 7 bases match TRBD2. The sequenced material came from CD4+ T cells sorted from blood. The sequence came from a woman younger than 30 in good health. In DNA form, the CDR3 reads TGTGCCAGCAGTGTTTCTAGCGGATCCTTCACAGATACGCAGTATTTT. Its protein product is CASSVSSGSFTDTQYF.